The 8 T cell receptor beta chains below all came from one sample that was sequenced in a study of CD4 T cells in relation to SARS-CoV-2 and coronaviruses. The method was immunoSEQ multiplex PCR; TCRdb's version includes in-frame clones alone and lacks a portion of them. The repertoire holds about 20,000 clones, with roughly three quarters as singletons. These receptors have no identified antigens. Unexposed donor CD4+ T cells date from 2011-2018, before the COVID-19 pandemic. Isolation of CD4+ T cells took place after approximately eleven days in culture. Input material: CD4+ T cells from PBMCs, cultured in vitro. These receptor sequences come from a human donor in good health.

The chain uses TRBV28 and TRBJ2-7; TRBD1 agrees at 7 bases. The CDR3 has 14 residues. V was clipped by 4 bases and J by 1 base; unmatched bases: 4. Per germline, CDR1 MDHEN and CDR2 SYDVKM. The DNA of the CDR3 is TGTGCCAGCAGTTACATGACAGGGTCCTACGAGCAGTACTTC. It translates to CASSYMTGSYEQYF.

The gene calls are TRBV9 and TRBJ2-3, with 8 bases that match TRBD1. V was pared by 4 bases and J by 5 bases, with 9 bases of the junction left unmatched. This CDR3 contains 15 residues. Germline lookup yields CDR1 SGDLS and CDR2 YYNGEE. CDR3 loop: CASSLTGTGRDTQYF. Here the CDR3 DNA reads TGTGCCAGCAGCCTCACCGGGACAGGTAGAGATACGCAGTATTTT. Together with reference TRBV9 and TRBJ2-3, the CDR3 gives the full variable domain: DSGVTQTPKHLITATGQRVTLRCSPRSGDLSVYWYQQSLDQGLQFLIQYYNGEERAKGNILERFSAQQFPDLHSELNLSSLELGDSALYFCASSLTGTGRDTQYFGPGTRLTVL.

The chain recombines TRBV5-1 with TRBJ2-1; 11 bases match TRBD2. The V segment lost 4 bases and the J segment 4 bases; nucleotides outside the gene matches: 7. Germline CDR1 SGHRS, CDR2 YFSETQ. There are 16 residues in the CDR3. CDR3: CASSKAGLAVYNEQFF. CDR3 coding DNA: TGCGCCAGCAGCAAGGCGGGACTAGCGGTTTACAATGAGCAGTTCTTC.

The chain combines TRBV4-1 with TRBJ2-7; D is undetermined. There are 13 residues in the CDR3. V was shortened by 4 bases and J by 2 bases, with 9 bases between the two germline ends. Germline V gene data show CDR1 as MGHRA and CDR2 as YSYEKL. CDR3 sequence (DNA): TGCGCCAGCAGCCCAGGAATCACCTACGAGCAGTACTTC. It specifies CASSPGITYEQYF.

CDR3 DNA sequence: TGTGCCACCAGTGACCGCGTGGGCGAGCAGTACTTC. Amino acid sequence: CATSDRVGEQYF. The gene calls are TRBV24-1 and TRBJ2-7; D is unresolved. The length of the CDR3 is 12 residues. Germline CDR1 KGHDR, CDR2 SFDVKD. Between the trimmed V and J ends, which lost 4 bases and 6 bases, there was a span of 9 bases.

The chain uses TRBV18 and TRBJ1-5; the D is unclear. This CDR3 is 14 amino acids long. Trimming pared 2 bases from V and 7 bases from J, leaving 12 bases between. The germline gives CDR1 KGHSH, CDR2 LQKENI. The CDR3, as DNA: TGTGCCAGCTCACCAACGGAGGACGGACAGCCCCAGCATTTT. This sequence encodes CASSPTEDGQPQHF.

CDR3 loop: CASTRGQGGGYTF. CDR3 nucleotide sequence: TGTGCCAGCACCCGGGGACAGGGTGGTGGCTACACCTTC. This rearrangement joins TRBV3-1 (or the pseudogene TRBV3-2) to TRBJ1-2; 9 bases are a match to TRBD1. The germline V gene encodes CDR1 LGHDT and CDR2 YNNKEL (reference sequence). The CDR3 is made up of 13 amino acids. The J segment lost 7 bases and the V segment lost 7 bases, leaving 7 bases of the junction unmatched.

This clone was detected only a few times. The V and J genes are TRBV28 and TRBJ2-5, with D perhaps TRBD2 (5 bases). The V gene's germline CDR1 is MDHEN and CDR2 SYDVKM. The CDR3 extends over 16 amino acids. Deletions cut 4 bases from V and 1 base from J, with 16 bases between. In nucleotides, the CDR3 is TGTGCCAGCAGTTCCCCCGCGGTAGGGAGCCAAGAGACCCAGTACTTC. Residues: CASSSPAVGSQETQYF.